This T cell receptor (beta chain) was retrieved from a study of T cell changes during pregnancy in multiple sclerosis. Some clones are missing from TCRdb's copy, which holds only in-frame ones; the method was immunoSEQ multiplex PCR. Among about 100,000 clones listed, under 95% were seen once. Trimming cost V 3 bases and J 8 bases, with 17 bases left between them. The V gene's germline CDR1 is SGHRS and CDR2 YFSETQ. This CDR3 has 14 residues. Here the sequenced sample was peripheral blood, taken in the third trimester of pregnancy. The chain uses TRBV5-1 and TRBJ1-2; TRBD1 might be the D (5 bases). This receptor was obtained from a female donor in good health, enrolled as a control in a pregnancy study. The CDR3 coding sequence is TGCGCCAGCAGCTCCGTTACCAGGGTAGAAGGCTACACCTTC. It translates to CASSSVTRVEGYTF.